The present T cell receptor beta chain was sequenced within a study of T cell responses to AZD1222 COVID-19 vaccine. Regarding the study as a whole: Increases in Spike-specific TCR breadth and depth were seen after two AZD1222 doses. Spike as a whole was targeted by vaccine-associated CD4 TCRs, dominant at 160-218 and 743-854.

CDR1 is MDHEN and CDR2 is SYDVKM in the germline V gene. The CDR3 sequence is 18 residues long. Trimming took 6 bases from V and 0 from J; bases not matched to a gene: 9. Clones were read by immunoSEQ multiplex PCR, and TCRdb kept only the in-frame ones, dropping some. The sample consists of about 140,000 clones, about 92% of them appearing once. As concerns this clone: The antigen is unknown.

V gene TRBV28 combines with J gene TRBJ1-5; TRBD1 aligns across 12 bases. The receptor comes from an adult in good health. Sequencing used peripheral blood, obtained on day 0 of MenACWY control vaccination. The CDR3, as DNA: TGTGCCAGCAGCCGGTGGGGACAGGGGGCTTATAGCAATCAGCCCCAGCATTTT. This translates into CASSRWGQGAYSNQPQHF.